This record concerns one T cell receptor beta chain sequence. The sample belongs to a study of blood T cell repertoires in COVID-19. Overall study context: The study drew acute and convalescent COVID-19 samples from the United States, Italy and Spain. From T cells, B-cell-depleted T cells, or PBMCs came the material, which was cDNA or gDNA.

With 7 bases removed from V and 3 bases from J, the gap between germline ends came to 12 bases. The CDR3 runs to 13 residues. CDR1 is SGHTA, CDR2 FQGNSA, per germline. In the study's own analysis: Reference gene primer amplification yielded estimated nucleated cell counts. TCRdb's table, derived via immunoSEQ multiplex PCR, lists solely in-frame clones and lacks some. V and J calls and clone size are given by that table; D and trimming were obtained from the DNA. The sample shows around 100,000 clones, roughly 86% of them seen only once. This TCR derives from a man in his forties or fifties with active or convalescent COVID-19. The V and J genes are TRBV7-2 and TRBJ1-2, with D perhaps TRBD1 (6 bases). The sequenced material came from peripheral blood. The CDR3 reads CASNRQGHYGYTF. CDR3 bases: TGTGCCAGCAACCGCCAGGGGCACTATGGCTACACCTTC.